Described below is a single T cell receptor (beta chain) sequence and its context. Its antigen is not identified. The CDR3 loop spans 13 amino acids. The V gene lost 5 bases and the J gene lost 7 bases, with 9 bases spanning the gap. Germline CDR1 and CDR2: MDHEN and SYDVKM. In the PCR, 60 Vbeta and 13 Jbeta primers were used. In the authors' workflow: In a later analysis, the count reached about 82 million unique TCR beta chains, with roughly 11 million shared. The data were produced by immunoSEQ multiplex PCR, yet TCRdb's version contains in-frame clones alone and is incomplete. V and J calls and clone size are given by that table; D and trimming were obtained from the DNA. This sample contains around 50,000 clones. The source of the sample is a study of cytomegalovirus exposure and HLA in healthy donors. General study results and limits: Upon later analysis, TCR association rates were observed to vary by HLA locus, being highest for DRB1 and lowest for HLA-C.

The sequenced material came from PBMCs. This sequence joins TRBV28 and TRBJ1-6, with D unresolved. The sequence was collected from a woman aged 40 to 49 in good health and CMV-seronegative. Here the CDR3 reads CASSPDTNSPLHF. In nucleotides, the CDR3 is TGTGCCAGCAGTCCAGATACAAATTCACCCCTCCACTTT.